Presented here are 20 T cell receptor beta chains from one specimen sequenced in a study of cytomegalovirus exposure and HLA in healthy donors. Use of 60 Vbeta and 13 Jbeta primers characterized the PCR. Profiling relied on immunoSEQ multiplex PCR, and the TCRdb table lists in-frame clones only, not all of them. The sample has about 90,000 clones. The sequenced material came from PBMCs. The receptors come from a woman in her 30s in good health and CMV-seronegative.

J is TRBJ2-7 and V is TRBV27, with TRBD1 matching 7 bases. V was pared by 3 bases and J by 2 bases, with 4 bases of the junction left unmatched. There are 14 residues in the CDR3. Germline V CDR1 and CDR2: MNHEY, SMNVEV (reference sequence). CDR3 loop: CASSFTGVPYEQYF. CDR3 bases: TGTGCCAGCAGTTTCACAGGGGTCCCCTACGAGCAGTACTTC.

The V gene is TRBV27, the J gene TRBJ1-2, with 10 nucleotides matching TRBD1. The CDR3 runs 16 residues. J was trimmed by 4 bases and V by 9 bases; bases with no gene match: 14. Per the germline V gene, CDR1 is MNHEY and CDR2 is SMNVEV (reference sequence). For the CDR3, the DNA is TGTGCCAGTCGGTATCGGACAGGGGGGCTACGCTATGGCTACACCTTC. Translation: CASRYRTGGLRYGYTF.

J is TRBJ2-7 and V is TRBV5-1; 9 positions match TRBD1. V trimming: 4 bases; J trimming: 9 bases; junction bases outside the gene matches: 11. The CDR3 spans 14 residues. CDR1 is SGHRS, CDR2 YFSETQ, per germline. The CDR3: CASSEGQGTLGQYF. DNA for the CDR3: TGCGCCAGCAGCGAGGGACAGGGCACTTTGGGGCAGTACTTC.

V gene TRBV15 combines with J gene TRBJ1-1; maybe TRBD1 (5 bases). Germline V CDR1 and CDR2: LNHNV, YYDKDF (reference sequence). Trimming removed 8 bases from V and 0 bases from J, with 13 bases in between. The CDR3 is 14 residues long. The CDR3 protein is CATGGTAMNTEAFF. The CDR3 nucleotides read TGTGCCACCGGAGGGACCGCGATGAACACTGAAGCTTTCTTT. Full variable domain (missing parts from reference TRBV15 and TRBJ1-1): DAMVIQNPRYQVTQFGKPVTLSCSQTLNHNVMYWYQQKSSQAPKLLFHYYDKDFNNEADTPDNFQSRRPNTSFCFLDIRSPGLGDTAMYLCATGGTAMNTEAFFGQGTRLTVV.

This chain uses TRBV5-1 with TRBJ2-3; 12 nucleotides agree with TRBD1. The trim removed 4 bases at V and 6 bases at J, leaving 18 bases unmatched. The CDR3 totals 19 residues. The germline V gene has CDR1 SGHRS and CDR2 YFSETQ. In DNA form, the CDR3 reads TGCGCCAGCAGCCCGGGACAGGGGGCAGGTTTTGGTCGCAGGGATACGCAGTATTTT. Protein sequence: CASSPGQGAGFGRRDTQYF.

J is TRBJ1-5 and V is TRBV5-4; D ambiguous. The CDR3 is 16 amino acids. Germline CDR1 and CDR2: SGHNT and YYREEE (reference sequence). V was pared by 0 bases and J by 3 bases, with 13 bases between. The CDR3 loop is CASSLGGPRDNQPQHF. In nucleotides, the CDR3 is TGTGCCAGCAGCTTGGGCGGGCCCCGAGACAATCAGCCCCAGCATTTT.

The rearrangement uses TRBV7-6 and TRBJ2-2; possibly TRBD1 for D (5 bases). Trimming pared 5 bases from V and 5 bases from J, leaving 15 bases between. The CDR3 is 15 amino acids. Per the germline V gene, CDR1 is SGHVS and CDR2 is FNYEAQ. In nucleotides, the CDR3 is TGTGCCAGCAGCCCGCTTCAGGGAAGGACCGGGGAGCTGTTTTTT. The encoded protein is CASSPLQGRTGELFF. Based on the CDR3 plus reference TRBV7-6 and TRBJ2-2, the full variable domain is GAGVSQSPRYKVTKRGQDVALRCDPISGHVSLYWYRQALGQGPEFLTYFNYEAQQDKSGLPNDRFSAERPEGSISTLTIQRTEQRDSAMYRCASSPLQGRTGELFFGEGSRLTVL.

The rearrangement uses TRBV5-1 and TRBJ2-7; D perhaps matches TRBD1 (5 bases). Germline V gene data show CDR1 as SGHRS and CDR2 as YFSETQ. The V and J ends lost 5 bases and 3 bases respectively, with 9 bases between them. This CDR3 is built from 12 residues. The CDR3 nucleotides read TGCGCCAGCAGGCTGGACAACTACGAGCAGTACTTC. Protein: CASRLDNYEQYF.

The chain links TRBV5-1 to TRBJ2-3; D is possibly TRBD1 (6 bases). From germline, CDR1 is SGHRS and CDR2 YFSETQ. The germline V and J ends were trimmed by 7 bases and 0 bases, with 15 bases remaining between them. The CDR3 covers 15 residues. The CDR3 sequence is CASGTTGSSTDTQYF. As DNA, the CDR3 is TGCGCCAGCGGGACCACAGGGTCCAGCACAGATACGCAGTATTTT.

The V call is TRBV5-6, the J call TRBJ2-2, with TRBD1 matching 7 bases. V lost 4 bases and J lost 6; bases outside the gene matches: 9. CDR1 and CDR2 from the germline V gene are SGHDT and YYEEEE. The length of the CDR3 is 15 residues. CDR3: CASSRGGQLAGELFF. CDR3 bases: TGTGCCAGCAGCCGTGGGGGACAGCTTGCCGGGGAGCTGTTTTTT.

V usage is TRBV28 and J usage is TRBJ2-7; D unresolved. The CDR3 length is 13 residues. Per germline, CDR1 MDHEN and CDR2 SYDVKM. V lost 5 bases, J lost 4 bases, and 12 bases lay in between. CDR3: CASSPPNGYEQYF. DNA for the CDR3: TGTGCCAGCAGTCCCCCGAACGGTTACGAGCAGTACTTC.

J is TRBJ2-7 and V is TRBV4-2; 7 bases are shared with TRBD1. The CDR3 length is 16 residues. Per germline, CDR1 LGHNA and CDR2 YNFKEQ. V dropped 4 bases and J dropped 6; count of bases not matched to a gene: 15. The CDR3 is CASSPTTGWSGGEQYF. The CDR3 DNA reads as TGTGCCAGCAGCCCAACGACAGGGTGGTCAGGTGGCGAGCAGTACTTC.

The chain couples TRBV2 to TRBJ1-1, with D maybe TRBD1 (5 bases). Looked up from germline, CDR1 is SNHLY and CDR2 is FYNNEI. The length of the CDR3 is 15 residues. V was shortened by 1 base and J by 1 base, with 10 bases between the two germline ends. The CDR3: CASSEGETGNTEAFF. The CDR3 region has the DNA TGTGCCAGCAGTGAAGGGGAAACAGGGAACACTGAAGCTTTCTTT.

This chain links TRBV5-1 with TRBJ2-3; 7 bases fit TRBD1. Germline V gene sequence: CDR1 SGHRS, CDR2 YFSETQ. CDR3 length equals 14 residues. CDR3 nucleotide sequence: TGCGCTTCCACTACACAGGGGTATACAGATACGCAGTATTTT. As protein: CASTTQGYTDTQYF.

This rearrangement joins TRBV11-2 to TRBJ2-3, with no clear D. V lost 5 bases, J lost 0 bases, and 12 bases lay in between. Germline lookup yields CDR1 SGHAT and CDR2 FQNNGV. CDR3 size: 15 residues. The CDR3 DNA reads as TGTGCCAGCAGCCCGTTAGTTACGAGCACAGATACGCAGTATTTT. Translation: CASSPLVTSTDTQYF.

DNA of the CDR3: TGCAGCTACAGGGACACTGAAGCTTTCTTT. It codes for CSYRDTEAFF. The rearrangement links TRBV29-1 to TRBJ1-1; D may be TRBD1 (6 bases). Per germline, CDR1 SQVTM and CDR2 ANQGSEA. This CDR3 is built from 10 residues. V was cut by 8 bases and J by 3 bases, with 7 bases left in between.

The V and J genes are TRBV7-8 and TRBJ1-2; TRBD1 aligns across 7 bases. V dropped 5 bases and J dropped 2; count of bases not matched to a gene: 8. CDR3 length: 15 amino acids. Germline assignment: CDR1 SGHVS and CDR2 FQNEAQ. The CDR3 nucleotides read TGTGCCAGCAGCCGTGGACAGGACAGGAACTATGGCTACACCTTC. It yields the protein CASSRGQDRNYGYTF.

The CDR3 DNA is TGTGCCAGCAGCCTTCTAGCGGGGGACCAAGAGACCCAGTACTTC. This encodes CASSLLAGDQETQYF. The chain is built from TRBV7-3 and TRBJ2-5; 10 bases fit TRBD2. V was pared by 5 bases and J by 0 bases, with 3 bases of the junction left unmatched. The CDR3 is 15 amino acids. Germline V gives CDR1 SGHTA, CDR2 FQGTGA.

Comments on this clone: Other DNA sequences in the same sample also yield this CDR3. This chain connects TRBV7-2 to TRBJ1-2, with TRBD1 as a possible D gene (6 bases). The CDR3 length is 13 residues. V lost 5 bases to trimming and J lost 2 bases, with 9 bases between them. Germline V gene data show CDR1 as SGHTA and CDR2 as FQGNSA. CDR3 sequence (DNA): TGTGCCAGCAGCCCGGACAGAAACTATGGCTACACCTTC. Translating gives CASSPDRNYGYTF.

As DNA, the CDR3 is TGTGCCTCTACGACATCGGGGGACAGGGCTCACACCATATATTTT. Protein: CASTTSGDRAHTIYF. This chain uses TRBV9 with TRBJ1-3, with 9 bases lining up with TRBD1. Germline CDR1 SGDLS, CDR2 YYNGEE. V shed 10 bases, J shed 8 bases, and the junction held 16 bases outside the gene matches. The CDR3 runs to 15 residues.